This T cell receptor (beta chain) was identified in a study of post-analysis software for immune sequencing data. The V end lost 1 base, the J end lost 1 base, and 11 bases lay between the germline ends. The CDR3 covers 16 residues. CDR1 is LGHNA and CDR2 is YNFKEQ in the germline V gene. Notes on the study in general: The five TRBV segments detected at higher frequency in patients than in controls included TRBV5-6, TRBV5-1 and TRBV20-1.

This clonotype was observed a few times. Its target is unknown. Incorporated into the TCR beta cDNA libraries were unique molecular identifiers, which served to reduce PCR and sequencing biases. TCRdb analysed the PCR reads with MiXCR anew, one entry per CDR3 protein. Seen here are fewer than 900,000 distinct CDR3 sequences, under 60% observed once, and the top ten hold just under 5%. V gene TRBV4-2 combines with J gene TRBJ2-1, with a tentative D call TRBD2 (6 bases). The sequence derives from a girl aged 10-17 years with multiple sclerosis. Sequenced: blood. Here the CDR3 reads CASSQGTGVSYNEQFF. The DNA for the CDR3 is TGTGCCAGCAGCCAAGGGACGGGAGTATCCTACAATGAGCAGTTCTTC.